What follows are 8 T cell receptor beta chains derived from one specimen sequenced in a study of blood T cell repertoires in COVID-19. This table comes from immunoSEQ multiplex PCR, and its TCRdb copy is limited to in-frame clones, with some not included. The table has around 100,000 clones, about 88% seen once. Sequencing was done on a sample of peripheral blood. These receptors were taken from a woman aged 70-85 years who had recovered from COVID-19.

The chain carries TRBV23-1 and TRBJ1-3; 8 nucleotides agree with TRBD1. TRBV23-1 is designated an ORF whose function remains uncertain. CDR3 length: 16 amino acids. Germline trimming cut 1 base from V and 3 bases from J; bases unmatched to any gene: 5. Here the CDR3 reads CASSQWDRPNGNTIYF. The CDR3 region has the DNA TGCGCCAGCAGTCAATGGGACAGGCCGAATGGAAACACCATATATTTT.

This clone was recorded a few times. The chain is built from TRBV19 and TRBJ1-6; perhaps TRBD1 as D (5 bases). The CDR3 has 14 residues. From germline, CDR1 is LNHDA and CDR2 SQIVND (reference sequence). Trimming removed 2 bases at V and 9 bases at J, with 11 bases between. The CDR3 sequence: CASSIRQGGSPLHF. The CDR3 region has the DNA TGTGCCAGTAGTATACGGCAGGGAGGTTCACCCCTCCACTTT.

The chain uses TRBV12-3 or TRBV12-4 and TRBJ2-7; a weak D match, TRBD2 (5 bases). The CDR3 is 12 amino acids. V was shortened by 3 bases and J by 5 bases, with 8 bases between the two germline ends. The DNA of the CDR3 is TGTGCCAGCAGTTTGGGGAGCCACGAGCAGTACTTC. It translates to CASSLGSHEQYF.

The chain joins TRBV9 to TRBJ2-1; 7 nucleotides align to TRBD1. The V and J ends lost 0 bases and 0 bases, in that order; junction bases with no gene match: 6. Germline assignment: CDR1 SGDLS and CDR2 YYNGEE. The CDR3 sequence is 17 residues long. CDR3 sequence: CASSVGTGRISYNEQFF. In DNA form, the CDR3 reads TGTGCCAGCAGCGTAGGGACAGGTAGGATCTCCTACAATGAGCAGTTCTTC.

Written as DNA, the CDR3 is TGTGCCACCTCCGAGGGGAACACCGGGGAGCTGTTTTTT. Protein product: CATSEGNTGELFF. The rearrangement links TRBV18 to TRBJ2-2; a weak D match, TRBD2 (5 bases). The V end lost 10 bases, the J end lost 1 base, and 10 bases lay between the germline ends. The CDR3 has 13 residues. The germline CDR1 and CDR2 sequences are KGHSH and LQKENI. Variable domain in full (rest from reference TRBV18 and TRBJ2-2): NAGVMQNPRHLVRRRGQEARLRCSPMKGHSHVYWYRQLPEEGLKFMVYLQKENIIDESGMPKERFSAEFPKEGPSILRIQQVVRGDSAAYFCATSEGNTGELFFGEGSRLTVL.

The chain uses TRBV21-1 and TRBJ1-1; TRBD1 reflects the table's D call only, with no check against the DNA. TRBV21-1 is shown as a pseudogene. The length of the CDR3 is 18 residues. The CDR3 DNA follows: TGTGCCAGCAGCACCCAACAGGGTCTTCAATACATGAACACTGAAGCTTTCTTT. Translated: CASSTQQGLQYMNTEAFF.

On this clone: Other nucleotide sequences from this sample produce the same CDR3. The chain links TRBV28 to TRBJ2-7, with 11 bases matching TRBD2. There are 12 residues in the CDR3. Losses at the gene ends were 8 bases for V and 4 bases for J; bases not matched to a gene: 1. In germline, CDR1 is MDHEN, CDR2 SYDVKM. The CDR3 DNA reads as TGTGCCAGCCGGACTAGCGGGTACGAGCAGTACTTC. Translated: CASRTSGYEQYF.

This rearrangement joins TRBV28 to TRBJ2-3; D not certain. V shed 4 bases and J shed 1 base, with 15 bases lying between them. Germline V gene lookup returns CDR1 MDHEN and CDR2 SYDVKM. This CDR3 spans 16 amino acids. CDR3 coding DNA: TGTGCCAGCAGTTACTCGGTAACGAGGCGCACAGATACGCAGTATTTT. Its translation is CASSYSVTRRTDTQYF.